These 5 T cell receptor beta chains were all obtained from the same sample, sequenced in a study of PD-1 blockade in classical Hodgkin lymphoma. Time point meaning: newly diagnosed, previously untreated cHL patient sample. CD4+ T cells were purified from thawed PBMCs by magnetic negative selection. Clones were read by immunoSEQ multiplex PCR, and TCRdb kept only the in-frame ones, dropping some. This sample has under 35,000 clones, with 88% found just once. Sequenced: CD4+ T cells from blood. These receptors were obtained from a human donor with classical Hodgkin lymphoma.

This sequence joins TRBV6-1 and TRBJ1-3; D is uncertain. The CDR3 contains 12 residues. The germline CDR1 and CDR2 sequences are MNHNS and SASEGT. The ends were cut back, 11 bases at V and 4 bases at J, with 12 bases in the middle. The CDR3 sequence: CALKRPGNTIYF. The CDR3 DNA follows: TGTGCCCTCAAAAGGCCCGGAAACACCATATATTTT.

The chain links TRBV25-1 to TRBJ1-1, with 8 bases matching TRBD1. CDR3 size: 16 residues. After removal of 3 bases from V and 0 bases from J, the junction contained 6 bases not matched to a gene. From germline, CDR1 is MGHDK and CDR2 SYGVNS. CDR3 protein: CASSESTGGVNTEAFF. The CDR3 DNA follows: TGTGCCAGCAGTGAGAGCACAGGGGGTGTGAACACTGAAGCTTTCTTT.

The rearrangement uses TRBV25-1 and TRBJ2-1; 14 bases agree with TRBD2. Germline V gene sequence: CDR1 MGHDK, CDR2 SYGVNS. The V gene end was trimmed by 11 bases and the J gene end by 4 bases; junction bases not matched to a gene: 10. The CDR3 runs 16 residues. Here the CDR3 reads CAGHPGLAGVYNEQFF. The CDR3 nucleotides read TGTGCCGGCCACCCGGGACTAGCGGGAGTTTACAATGAGCAGTTCTTC.

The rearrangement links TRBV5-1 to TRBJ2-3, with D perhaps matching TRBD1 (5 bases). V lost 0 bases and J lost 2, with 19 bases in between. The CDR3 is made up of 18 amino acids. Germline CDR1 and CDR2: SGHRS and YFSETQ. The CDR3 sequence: CASSLAAGRTGHTDTQYF. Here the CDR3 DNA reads TGCGCCAGCAGCTTGGCCGCAGGCCGAACAGGTCACACAGATACGCAGTATTTT. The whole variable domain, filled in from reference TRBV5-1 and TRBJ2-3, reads KAGVTQTPRYLIKTRGQQVTLSCSPISGHRSVSWYQQTPGQGLQFLFEYFSETQRNKGNFPGRFSGRQFSNSRSEMNVSTLELGDSALYLCASSLAAGRTGHTDTQYFGPGTRLTVL.

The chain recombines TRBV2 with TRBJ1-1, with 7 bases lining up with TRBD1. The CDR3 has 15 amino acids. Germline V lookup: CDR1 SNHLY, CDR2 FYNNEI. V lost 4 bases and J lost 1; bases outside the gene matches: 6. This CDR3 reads CASSAGQVRNTEAFF. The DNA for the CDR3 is TGTGCCAGCAGTGCAGGACAGGTGAGGAACACTGAAGCTTTCTTT.